This is a list of T cell receptor beta chains from one sample in a study of human T cells and chemical hapten exposure. Each CDR3 protein is one row after TCRdb ran MiXCR on the RACE reads. The data show about 130,000 distinct CDR3 sequences, approximately 9% seen once. Sequencing input: whole blood. The receptors were gathered from a male donor in good health. Some clones in this sample may be carry-over from other donors' samples. The CDR3 runs from the conserved cysteine through the conserved F or W. The D gene is left open where the match is weak. Clone size is shown for a subset of rows, as once, few, many or a class of expanded clone.

TRBV11-2	few	TRBJ2-5	TRBD2	TGTGCCAGCAGCTTAGCCCTAGCGGGAGGGCCGGGCCAAGAGACCCAGTACTTC	CASSLALAGGPGQETQYF
TRBV5-1	.	TRBJ1-1	.	TGCGCCAGCAGCCAAACCGGACACCCGAACACTGAAGCTTTCTTT	CASSQTGHPNTEAFF
TRBV4-1	.	TRBJ2-4	TRBD1	TGCGCCAGCAGCACTCCGGACAGGGACGCCAAAAACATTCAGTACTTC	CASSTPDRDAKNIQYF
TRBV29-1	.	TRBJ2-7	.	TGCAGCGCCGGGGAGACCTCCTACGAGCAGTACTTC	CSAGETSYEQYF
TRBV20-1	.	TRBJ2-1	.	TGCAGTGCTAGGGGCCTCGACAGAGTCTCCTACAATGAGCAGTTCTTC	CSARGLDRVSYNEQFF
TRBV7-8	.	TRBJ1-2	.	TGTGCCAGCAGCCCCAGGGGCCAGATTAACTATGGCTACACCTTC	CASSPRGQINYGYTF
TRBV2	many	TRBJ2-7	TRBD1	TGTGCCAGCAGTGGAAGGGACAGCTACGAGCAGTACTTC	CASSGRDSYEQYF
TRBV5-1	once	TRBJ2-7	TRBD1	TGCGCCAGCAGCTTGGAGGGACAGGCCGGGGACGAGCAGTACTTC	CASSLEGQAGDEQYF
TRBV19	many	TRBJ2-3	TRBD2	TGTGCCAGTAGGGCCGGGACTAGCGTAGATACGCAGTATTTT	CASRAGTSVDTQYF
TRBV15	few	TRBJ2-3	TRBD2	TGTGCCACCAGCAGCACGACCGGGACTAGCGGGAGGGCCGTGGCAGATACGCAGTATTTT	CATSSTTGTSGRAVADTQYF
TRBV6-6	many	TRBJ1-2	TRBD1	TGTGCCAGCAGTGAGAGGGACAGGTCTCCTAACTATGGCTACACCTTC	CASSERDRSPNYGYTF
TRBV18	.	TRBJ2-5	TRBD1	TGTGCCAGCTCACCGGGACAGAATCAAGAGACCCAGTACTTC	CASSPGQNQETQYF
TRBV24-1	few	TRBJ2-1	TRBD1	TGTGCCACCAGTGATTTTAGGACAGGGGACTCCCGGGATGAGCAGTTCTTC	CATSDFRTGDSRDEQFF
TRBV12-5	many	TRBJ1-1	.	TGTGCTAGTGGCGGAGACGCTGAAGCTTTCTTT	CASGGDAEAFF
TRBV11-2	.	TRBJ1-2	.	TGTGCCAGCAGCTTAGGAAGGGTATATGTCTATGGCTACACCTTC	CASSLGRVYVYGYTF
TRBV20-1	few	TRBJ2-5	TRBD2	TGCAGTGCTAGAGATGGAAGCGGGAGAGAGACCCAGTACTTC	CSARDGSGRETQYF
TRBV11-2	.	TRBJ2-2	.	TGTGCCAGCAGCCGGGTTGGAGGGGAGCTGTTTTTT	CASSRVGGELFF
TRBV15	many	TRBJ2-3	TRBD2	TGTGCCACCAGCAGGACTAGCGGGGGGGCAGATACGCAGTATTTT	CATSRTSGGADTQYF
TRBV3-1	many	TRBJ1-5	.	TGTGCCAGCAGCCAAGATTTGACTTTTGGAGATCAGCCCCAGCATTTT	CASSQDLTFGDQPQHF
TRBV6-1	many	TRBJ2-2	TRBD2	TGTGCCAGCAGTGAACTAGCGGGTGAAACCGGGGAGCTGTTTTTT	CASSELAGETGELFF
TRBV10-2	.	TRBJ2-1	.	TGCGCCAGCAGTGACTCTAGACCCGGCTCCTACAATGAGCAGTTCTTC	CASSDSRPGSYNEQFF
TRBV12-3/TRBV12-4	few	TRBJ2-7	TRBD1	TGTGCCAGCAATCCCGGGACAGGGCGAAGCGAGCAGTACTTC	CASNPGTGRSEQYF
TRBV18	.	TRBJ2-1	.	TGTGCCAGCTCACCACCCCCCTCCGGGGGTTTTTACAATGAGCAGTTCTTC	CASSPPPSGGFYNEQFF
TRBV27	.	TRBJ1-1	.	TGTGCCAGCAGTTTAGGGGGCTCCGGGACAGAAGCTTTCTTT	CASSLGGSGTEAFF
TRBV7-2	few	TRBJ1-4	.	TGTGCCAGCAGCTTAGCTTTGGGGACTAATGAAAAACTGTTTTTT	CASSLALGTNEKLFF